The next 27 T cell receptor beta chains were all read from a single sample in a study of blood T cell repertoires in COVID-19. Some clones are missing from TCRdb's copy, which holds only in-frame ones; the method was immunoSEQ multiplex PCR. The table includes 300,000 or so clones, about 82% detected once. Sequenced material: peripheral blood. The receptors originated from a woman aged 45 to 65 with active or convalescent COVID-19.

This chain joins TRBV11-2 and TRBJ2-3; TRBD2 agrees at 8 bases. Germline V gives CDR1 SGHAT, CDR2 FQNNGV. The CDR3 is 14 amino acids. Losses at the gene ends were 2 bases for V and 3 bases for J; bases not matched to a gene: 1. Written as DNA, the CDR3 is TGTGCCAGCAGCTTACGACTAGCGACAGATACGCAGTATTTT. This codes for CASSLRLATDTQYF.

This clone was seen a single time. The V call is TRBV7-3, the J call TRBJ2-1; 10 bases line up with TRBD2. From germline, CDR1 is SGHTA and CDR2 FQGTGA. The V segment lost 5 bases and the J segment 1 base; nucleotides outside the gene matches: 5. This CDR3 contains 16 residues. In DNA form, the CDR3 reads TGTGCCAGCAGCCCCCGGACTAGCGGTTCCTACAATGAGCAGTTCTTC. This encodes CASSPRTSGSYNEQFF.

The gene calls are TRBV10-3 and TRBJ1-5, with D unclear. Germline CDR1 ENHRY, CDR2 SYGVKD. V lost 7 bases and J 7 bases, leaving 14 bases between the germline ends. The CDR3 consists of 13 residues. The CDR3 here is CAITGDPNQPQHF. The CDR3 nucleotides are TGTGCCATCACCGGGGATCCTAACCAGCCCCAGCATTTT.

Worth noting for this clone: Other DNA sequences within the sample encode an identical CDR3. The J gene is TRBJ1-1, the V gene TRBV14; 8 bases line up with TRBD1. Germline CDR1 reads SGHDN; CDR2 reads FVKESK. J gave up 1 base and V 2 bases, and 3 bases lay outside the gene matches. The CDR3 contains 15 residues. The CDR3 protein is CASSQRTGRNTEAFF. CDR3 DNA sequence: TGTGCCAGCAGCCAACGGACAGGGAGGAACACTGAAGCTTTCTTT.

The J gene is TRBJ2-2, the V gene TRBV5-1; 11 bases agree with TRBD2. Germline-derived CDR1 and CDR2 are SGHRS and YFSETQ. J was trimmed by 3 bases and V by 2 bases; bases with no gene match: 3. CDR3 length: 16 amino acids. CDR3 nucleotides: TGCGCCAGCAGCTTTAGCGGGAGGGCCGACACCGGGGAGCTGTTTTTT. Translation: CASSFSGRADTGELFF. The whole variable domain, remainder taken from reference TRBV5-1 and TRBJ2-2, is KAGVTQTPRYLIKTRGQQVTLSCSPISGHRSVSWYQQTPGQGLQFLFEYFSETQRNKGNFPGRFSGRQFSNSRSEMNVSTLELGDSALYLCASSFSGRADTGELFFGEGSRLTVL.

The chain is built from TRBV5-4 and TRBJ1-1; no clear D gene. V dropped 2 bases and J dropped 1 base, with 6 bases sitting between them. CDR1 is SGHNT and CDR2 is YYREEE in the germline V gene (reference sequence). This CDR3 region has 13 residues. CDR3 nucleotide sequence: TGTGCCAGCAGCTTCCGGGGGAACACTGAAGCTTTCTTT. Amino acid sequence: CASSFRGNTEAFF.

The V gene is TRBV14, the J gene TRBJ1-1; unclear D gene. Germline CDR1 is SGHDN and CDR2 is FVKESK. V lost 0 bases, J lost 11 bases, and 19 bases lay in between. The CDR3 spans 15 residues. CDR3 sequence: CASSQDNLGLPEAFF. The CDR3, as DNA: TGTGCCAGCAGCCAAGATAATTTAGGACTCCCGGAGGCTTTCTTT. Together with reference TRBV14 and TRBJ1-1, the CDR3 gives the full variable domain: EAGVTQFPSHSVIEKGQTVTLRCDPISGHDNLYWYRRVMGKEIKFLLHFVKESKQDESGMPNNRFLAERTGGTYSTLKVQPAELEDSGVYFCASSQDNLGLPEAFFGQGTRLTVV.

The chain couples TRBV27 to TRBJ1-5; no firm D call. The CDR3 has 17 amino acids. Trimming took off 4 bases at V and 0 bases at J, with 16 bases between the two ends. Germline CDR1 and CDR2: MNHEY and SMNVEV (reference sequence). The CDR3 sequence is CASSSLGGAYSNQPQHF. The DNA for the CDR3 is TGTGCCAGCAGTTCTCTCGGCGGAGCATATAGCAATCAGCCCCAGCATTTT.

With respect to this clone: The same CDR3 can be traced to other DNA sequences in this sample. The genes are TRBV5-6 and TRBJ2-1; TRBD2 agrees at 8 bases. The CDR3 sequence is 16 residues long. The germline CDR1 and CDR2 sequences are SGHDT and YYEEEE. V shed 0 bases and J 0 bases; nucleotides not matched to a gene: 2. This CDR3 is CASSLGTSLSYNEQFF. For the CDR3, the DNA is TGTGCCAGCAGCTTGGGGACTAGCCTCTCCTACAATGAGCAGTTCTTC. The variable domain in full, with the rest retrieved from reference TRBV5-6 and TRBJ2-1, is DAGVTQSPTHLIKTRGQQVTLRCSPKSGHDTVSWYQQALGQGPQFIFQYYEEEERQRGNFPDRFSGHQFPNYSSELNVNALLLGDSALYLCASSLGTSLSYNEQFFGPGTRLTVL.

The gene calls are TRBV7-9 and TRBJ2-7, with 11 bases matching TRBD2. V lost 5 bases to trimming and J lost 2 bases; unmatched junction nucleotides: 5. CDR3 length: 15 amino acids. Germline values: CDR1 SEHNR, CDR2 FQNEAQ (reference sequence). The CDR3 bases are TGTGCCAGCAGCACGTTAGCGGGAGGGCCCTACGAGCAGTACTTC. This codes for CASSTLAGGPYEQYF.

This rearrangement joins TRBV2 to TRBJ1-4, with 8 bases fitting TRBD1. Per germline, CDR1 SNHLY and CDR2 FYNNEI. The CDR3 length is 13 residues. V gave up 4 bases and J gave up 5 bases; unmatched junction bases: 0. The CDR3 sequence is CASSGDRNEKLFF. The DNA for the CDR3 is TGTGCCAGCAGTGGGGACAGGAATGAAAAACTGTTTTTT. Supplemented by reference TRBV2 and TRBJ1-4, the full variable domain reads EPEVTQTPSHQVTQMGQEVILRCVPISNHLYFYWYRQILGQKVEFLVSFYNNEISEKSEIFDDQFSVERPDGSNFTLKIRSTKLEDSAMYFCASSGDRNEKLFFGSGTQLSVL.

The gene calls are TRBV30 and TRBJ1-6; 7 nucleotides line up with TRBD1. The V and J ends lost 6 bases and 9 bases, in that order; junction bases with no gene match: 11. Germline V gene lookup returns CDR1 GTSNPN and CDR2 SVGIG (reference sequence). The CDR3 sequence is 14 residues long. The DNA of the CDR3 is TGTGCCTGCAATTCGGGGCCAGGGGGTTCACCCCTCCACTTT. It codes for CACNSGPGGSPLHF.

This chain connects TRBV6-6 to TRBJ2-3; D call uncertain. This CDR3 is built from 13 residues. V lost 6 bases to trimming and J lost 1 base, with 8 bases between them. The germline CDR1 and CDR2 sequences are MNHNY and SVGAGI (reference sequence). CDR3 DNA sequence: TGTGCCAGCAGAACCGCAGGCACAGATACGCAGTATTTT. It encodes CASRTAGTDTQYF.

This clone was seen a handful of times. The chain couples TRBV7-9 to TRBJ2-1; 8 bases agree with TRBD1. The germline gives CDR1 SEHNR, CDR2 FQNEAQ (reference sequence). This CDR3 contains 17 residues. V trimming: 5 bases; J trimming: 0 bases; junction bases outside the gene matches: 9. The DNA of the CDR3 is TGTGCCAGCAGCCTATACAGGGGGATGAGCTCCTACAATGAGCAGTTCTTC. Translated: CASSLYRGMSSYNEQFF.

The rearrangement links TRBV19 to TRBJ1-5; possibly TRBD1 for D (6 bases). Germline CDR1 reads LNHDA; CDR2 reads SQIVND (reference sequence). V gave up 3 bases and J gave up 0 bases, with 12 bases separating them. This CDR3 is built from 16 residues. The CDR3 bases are TGTGCCAGTAGTATGAGAGGCAGGGGTAGCAATCAGCCCCAGCATTTT. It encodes CASSMRGRGSNQPQHF.

CDR3 in DNA: TGTGCCAGCAGCTCCCGACTAGCGGGCTTATACGAGCAGTACTTC. Protein sequence: CASSSRLAGLYEQYF. The V gene is TRBV11-2, the J gene TRBJ2-7, with TRBD2 identical over 10 bases. The CDR3 is 15 residues long. Unmatched junction bases numbered 7, after V lost 4 bases and J lost 4 bases. Germline V lookup: CDR1 SGHAT, CDR2 FQNNGV.

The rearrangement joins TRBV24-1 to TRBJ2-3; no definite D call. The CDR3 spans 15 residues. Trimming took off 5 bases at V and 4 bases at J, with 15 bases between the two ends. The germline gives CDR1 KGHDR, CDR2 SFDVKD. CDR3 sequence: CATSVLPGLSDTQYF. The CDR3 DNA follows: TGTGCCACCAGTGTCCTCCCTGGGCTATCAGATACGCAGTATTTT.

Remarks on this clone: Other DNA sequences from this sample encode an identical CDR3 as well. The CDR3 DNA follows: TGTGCCAGCTCACCCTCTACAACTAATGAAAAACTGTTTTTT. It translates to CASSPSTTNEKLFF. V is TRBV18 and J is TRBJ1-4; no definite D call. The CDR3 is 14 residues long. Trimming left V 3 bases short and J 0 bases short, with 5 bases between. Looked up from germline, CDR1 is KGHSH and CDR2 is LQKENI.

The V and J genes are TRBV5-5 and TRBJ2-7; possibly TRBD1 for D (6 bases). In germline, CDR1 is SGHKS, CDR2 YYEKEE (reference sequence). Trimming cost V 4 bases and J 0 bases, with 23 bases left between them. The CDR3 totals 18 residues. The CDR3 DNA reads TGTGCCAGCAGCCCAAGGTCCGGGACATTCCCCTTCTCCTACGAGCAGTACTTC. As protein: CASSPRSGTFPFSYEQYF.

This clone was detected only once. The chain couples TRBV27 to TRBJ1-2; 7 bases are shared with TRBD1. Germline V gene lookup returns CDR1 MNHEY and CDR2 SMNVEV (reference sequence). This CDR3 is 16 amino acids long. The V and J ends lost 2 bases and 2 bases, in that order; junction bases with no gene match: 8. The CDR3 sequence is CASSLREEGANYGYTF. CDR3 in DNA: TGTGCCAGCAGTTTAAGGGAGGAGGGGGCAAACTATGGCTACACCTTC.

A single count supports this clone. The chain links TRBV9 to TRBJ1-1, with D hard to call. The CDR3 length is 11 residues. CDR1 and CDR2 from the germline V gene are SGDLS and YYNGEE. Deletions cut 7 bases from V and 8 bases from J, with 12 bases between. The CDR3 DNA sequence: TGTGCCAGCGGAGGGCCGGCAGAAGCTTTCTTT. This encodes CASGGPAEAFF.

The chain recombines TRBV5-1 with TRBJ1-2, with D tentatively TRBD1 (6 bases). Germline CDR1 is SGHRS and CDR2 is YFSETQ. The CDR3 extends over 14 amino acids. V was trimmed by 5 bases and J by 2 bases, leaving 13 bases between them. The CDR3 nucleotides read TGCGCCAGCAGGCCGGACCAGGGGAACTATGGCTACACCTTC. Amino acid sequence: CASRPDQGNYGYTF.

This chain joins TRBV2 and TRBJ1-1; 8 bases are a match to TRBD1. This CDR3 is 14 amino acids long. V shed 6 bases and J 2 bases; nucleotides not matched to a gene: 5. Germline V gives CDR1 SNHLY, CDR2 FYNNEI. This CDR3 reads CASRTDRANTEAFF. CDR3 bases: TGTGCCAGCAGGACGGACAGGGCAAACACTGAAGCTTTCTTT.

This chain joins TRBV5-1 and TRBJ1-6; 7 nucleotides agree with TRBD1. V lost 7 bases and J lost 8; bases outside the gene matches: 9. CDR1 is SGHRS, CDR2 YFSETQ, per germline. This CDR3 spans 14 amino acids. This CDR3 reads CASRNQGEDSPLHF. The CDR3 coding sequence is TGCGCCAGCCGCAATCAGGGGGAAGATTCACCCCTCCACTTT.

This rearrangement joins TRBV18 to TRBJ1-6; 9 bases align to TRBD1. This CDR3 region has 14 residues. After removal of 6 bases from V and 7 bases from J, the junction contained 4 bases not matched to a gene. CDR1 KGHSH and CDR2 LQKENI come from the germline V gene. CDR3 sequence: CASSEQGANSPLHF. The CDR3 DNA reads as TGTGCCAGCTCGGAACAGGGGGCCAATTCACCCCTCCACTTT.

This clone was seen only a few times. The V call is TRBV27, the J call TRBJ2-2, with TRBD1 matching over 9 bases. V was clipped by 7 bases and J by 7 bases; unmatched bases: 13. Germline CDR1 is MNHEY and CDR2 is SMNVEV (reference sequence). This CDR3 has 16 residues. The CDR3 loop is CASMITGTGRRGELFF. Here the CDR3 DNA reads TGTGCCAGCATGATCACCGGGACAGGGAGGCGCGGGGAGCTGTTTTTT.

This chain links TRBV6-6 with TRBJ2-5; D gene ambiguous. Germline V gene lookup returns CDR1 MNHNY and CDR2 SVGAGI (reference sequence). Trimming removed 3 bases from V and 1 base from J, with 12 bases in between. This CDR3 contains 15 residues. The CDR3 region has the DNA TGTGCCAGCAGTTATAGTCCCACTATCCAAGAGACCCAGTACTTC. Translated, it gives CASSYSPTIQETQYF.